One sample yielded the 24 T cell receptor beta chains listed below, sequenced in a study of cytomegalovirus exposure and HLA in healthy donors. Researchers ran the PCR with 60 Vbeta and 13 Jbeta primers. Data came from immunoSEQ multiplex PCR; TCRdb stores just in-frame clones and leaves some out. Found here are fewer than 250,000 clones, around four fifths of them singletons; the top ten hold 0.71%. The sequencing sample was made of PBMCs. Receptors originate from a boy between 2 and 10 years old in good health and CMV-seronegative.

The chain combines TRBV29-1 with TRBJ2-5; 9 bases fit TRBD2. V gave up 5 bases and J gave up 3 bases; unmatched junction bases: 1. Germline loops: CDR1 SQVTM, CDR2 ANQGSEA. The CDR3 consists of 12 residues. The CDR3 here is CSVSSGKETQYF. As DNA, the CDR3 is TGCAGCGTTTCTAGCGGGAAAGAGACCCAGTACTTC.

A few counts support this clone. This chain uses TRBV6-1 with TRBJ1-2; 11 bases are shared with TRBD1. Germline V gives CDR1 MNHNS, CDR2 SASEGT. The V segment lost 6 bases and the J segment 12 bases; nucleotides outside the gene matches: 3. The CDR3 covers 11 residues. Written as DNA, the CDR3 is TGTGCCAGCAGCCGGACAGGGGGCCACACCTTC. Amino acids: CASSRTGGHTF.

The chain employs TRBV12-5 and TRBJ1-2, with 9 bases that match TRBD1. Trimming at V came to 4 bases and at J to 5 bases, leaving 5 bases not matched to a gene. The CDR3 has 14 amino acids. The germline CDR1 and CDR2 sequences are LGHNT and FRNRAP. CDR3 loop: CASGSQGAAYGYTF. The CDR3 bases are TGTGCTAGTGGTTCACAGGGGGCTGCTTATGGCTACACCTTC.

This clone was found a few times. The chain links TRBV30 to TRBJ1-2; 7 nucleotides match TRBD1. CDR1 is GTSNPN and CDR2 is SVGIG in the germline V gene (reference sequence). The V segment lost 8 bases and the J segment 5 bases; nucleotides outside the gene matches: 11. The CDR3 is 13 amino acids. This CDR3 is CAGDGGGFYGYTF. Written as DNA, the CDR3 is TGTGCCGGGGACGGAGGGGGCTTTTATGGCTACACCTTC.

The chain is built from TRBV30 and TRBJ1-1, with D perhaps matching TRBD1 (5 bases). Germline loops: CDR1 GTSNPN, CDR2 SVGIG (reference sequence). The CDR3 has 12 amino acids. V was pared by 2 bases and J by 6 bases, with 10 bases between. The CDR3 loop reads CAWSLGVAEAFF. The CDR3 region has the DNA TGTGCCTGGAGTTTAGGGGTAGCTGAAGCTTTCTTT.

The chain couples TRBV7-9 to TRBJ2-3; 10 bases are a match to TRBD2. Germline V CDR1 and CDR2: SEHNR, FQNEAQ (reference sequence). The CDR3 runs to 15 residues. V was clipped by 8 bases and J by 0 bases; unmatched bases: 5. CDR3 sequence (DNA): TGTGCCAGCGCCGGGACTAGCGATAGCACAGATACGCAGTATTTT. It yields the protein CASAGTSDSTDTQYF. Together with reference TRBV7-9 and TRBJ2-3, the CDR3 gives the full variable domain: DTGVSQNPRHKITKRGQNVTFRCDPISEHNRLYWYRQTLGQGPEFLTYFQNEAQLEKSRLLSDRFSAERPKGSFSTLEIQRTEQGDSAMYLCASAGTSDSTDTQYFGPGTRLTVL.

This sequence joins TRBV2 and TRBJ1-1; TRBD1 is a possible D gene (5 bases). CDR3 length equals 13 residues. Germline values: CDR1 SNHLY, CDR2 FYNNEI. With 8 bases removed from V and 3 bases from J, the gap between germline ends came to 13 bases. The CDR3 loop is CASSGLRDTEAFF. CDR3 sequence (DNA): TGTGCCAGCTCGGGACTAAGGGACACTGAAGCTTTCTTT.

The chain is built from TRBV30 and TRBJ1-5, with TRBD1 matching 8 bases. V trimming: 2 bases; J trimming: 5 bases; junction bases outside the gene matches: 2. There are 13 residues in the CDR3. CDR1 GTSNPN and CDR2 SVGIG come from the germline V gene (reference sequence). CDR3 loop: CAWSRQGHQPQHF. Written as DNA, the CDR3 is TGTGCCTGGAGTAGACAGGGGCATCAGCCCCAGCATTTT.

The chain uses TRBV13 and TRBJ2-7, with D possibly TRBD1 on 5 matching bases. With 2 bases removed from V and 2 bases from J, the gap between germline ends came to 10 bases. The V gene's germline CDR1 is PRHDT and CDR2 FYEKMQ (reference sequence). The CDR3 extends over 14 amino acids. The CDR3 region has the DNA TGTGCCAGCAGCTTAAGTCGACAGACCTACGAGCAGTACTTC. Its protein is CASSLSRQTYEQYF.

V gene TRBV19 combines with J gene TRBJ1-2; the D gene is possibly TRBD1 (5 bases). The V end was cut by 1 base, the J end by 8 bases, with 20 bases between. CDR1 is LNHDA, CDR2 SQIVND, per germline (reference sequence). CDR3 length equals 16 residues. This chain's CDR3 is CASSIGVLAGRRGYTF. The CDR3 nucleotides read TGTGCCAGTAGTATAGGGGTTTTGGCAGGGCGAAGGGGCTACACCTTC. The full variable domain, rest sourced from reference TRBV19 and TRBJ1-2, is DGGITQSPKYLFRKEGQNVTLSCEQNLNHDAMYWYRQDPGQGLRLIYYSQIVNDFQKGDIAEGYSVSREKKESFPLTVTSAQKNPTAFYLCASSIGVLAGRRGYTFGSGTRLTVV.

The gene calls are TRBV7-2 and TRBJ1-1; D perhaps matches TRBD1 (5 bases). Trimming removed 2 bases from V and 1 base from J, with 14 bases in between. Germline V gene data show CDR1 as SGHTA and CDR2 as FQGNSA. This CDR3 has 16 amino acids. The CDR3 protein is CASSLSSGEWNTEAFF. Here the CDR3 DNA reads TGTGCCAGCAGCTTATCCTCGGGGGAATGGAACACTGAAGCTTTCTTT.

The rearrangement uses TRBV2 and TRBJ2-1, with 12 bases that match TRBD1. V dropped 6 bases and J dropped 6; count of bases not matched to a gene: 12. This CDR3 comprises 17 residues. The germline V gene has CDR1 SNHLY and CDR2 FYNNEI. The CDR3 region has the DNA TGTGCCAGCAGGTCAACCGGGACAGGGGGCCACCTCAATGAGCAGTTCTTC. Protein: CASRSTGTGGHLNEQFF.

Here the CDR3 reads CASSLDTGGAGETQYF. The CDR3 DNA is TGTGCCAGCAGCTTGGATACAGGGGGCGCGGGAGAGACCCAGTACTTC. The chain joins TRBV5-6 to TRBJ2-5; 9 positions agree with TRBD1. After removal of 0 bases from V and 4 bases from J, the junction contained 7 bases not matched to a gene. CDR3 length: 16 amino acids. Germline V gives CDR1 SGHDT, CDR2 YYEEEE.

This clone occurred once. The chain joins TRBV5-4 to TRBJ2-7, with 7 nucleotides matching TRBD2. With V trimmed by 0 bases and J by 1 base, 4 bases remained unmatched. CDR3 length: 15 residues. The germline gives CDR1 SGHNT, CDR2 YYREEE (reference sequence). The CDR3 here is CASSLGGGESYEQYF. As DNA, the CDR3 is TGTGCCAGCAGCTTGGGTGGGGGGGAATCCTACGAGCAGTACTTC.

The chain links TRBV2 to TRBJ2-7; 11 nucleotides agree with TRBD1. Looked up from germline, CDR1 is SNHLY and CDR2 is FYNNEI. The CDR3 sequence is 14 residues long. V lost 7 bases and J lost 3; bases outside the gene matches: 5. The DNA of the CDR3 is TGTGCCAGCACAGGACAGGGGGCTATCTACGAGCAGTACTTC. As protein: CASTGQGAIYEQYF.

The gene calls are TRBV25-1 and TRBJ2-1, with a tentative D call TRBD1 (6 bases). V was pared by 8 bases and J by 7 bases, with 15 bases between. The CDR3 is 13 residues long. Germline CDR1 and CDR2: MGHDK and SYGVNS. The CDR3 nucleotides are TGTGCCAGCCGACCACAGGGTAGTAATGAGCAGTTCTTC. It translates to CASRPQGSNEQFF. Based on the CDR3 plus reference TRBV25-1 and TRBJ2-1, the full variable domain is EADIYQTPRYLVIGTGKKITLECSQTMGHDKMYWYQQDPGMELHLIHYSYGVNSTEKGDLSSESTVSRIRTEHFPLTLESARPSHTSQYLCASRPQGSNEQFFGPGTRLTVL.

The chain combines TRBV30 with TRBJ1-2; D might be TRBD1 (5 bases). The V gene lost 4 bases and the J gene lost 4 bases, with 10 bases spanning the gap. Germline V gene lookup returns CDR1 GTSNPN and CDR2 SVGIG (reference sequence). The CDR3 consists of 12 residues. The CDR3 loop reads CAWTGGTYGYTF. DNA for the CDR3: TGTGCCTGGACCGGGGGTACCTATGGCTACACCTTC. Combining the CDR3 with reference TRBV30 and TRBJ1-2 gives the whole variable domain SQTIHQWPATLVQPVGSPLSLECTVEGTSNPNLYWYRQAAGRGLQLLFYSVGIGQISSEVPQNLSASRPQDRQFILSSKKLLLSDSGFYLCAWTGGTYGYTFGSGTRLTVV.

This chain connects TRBV6-5 to TRBJ2-5; possibly TRBD2 for D (6 bases). The CDR3 covers 13 residues. Looked up from germline, CDR1 is MNHEY and CDR2 is SVGAGI. Trimming removed 10 bases from V and 5 bases from J, with 17 bases in between. In DNA, the CDR3 is TGTGCCACACACTCGGGGGTTCGGGAGACCCAGTACTTC. It specifies CATHSGVRETQYF.

The chain recombines TRBV14 with TRBJ2-5, with 11 bases fitting TRBD2. The CDR3 runs to 13 residues. Germline trimming cut 10 bases from V and 4 bases from J; bases unmatched to any gene: 5. Germline-derived CDR1 and CDR2 are SGHDN and FVKESK. CDR3 in DNA: TGTGCCACCAGACTAGCGGGAACAGAGACCCAGTACTTC. This encodes CATRLAGTETQYF.

The table lists this clone with a count of one. The chain uses TRBV13 and TRBJ2-5, with 7 bases lining up with TRBD2. The J segment lost 4 bases and the V segment lost 3 bases, leaving 5 bases of the junction unmatched. The CDR3 spans 14 residues. In germline, CDR1 is PRHDT, CDR2 FYEKMQ (reference sequence). The CDR3 here is CASSLGGDAETQYF. CDR3 nucleotides: TGTGCCAGCAGCTTGGGGGGGGACGCAGAGACCCAGTACTTC.

This chain uses TRBV6-1 with TRBJ1-3; maybe TRBD1 (5 bases). This CDR3 region has 13 residues. V lost 2 bases and J lost 10, with 12 bases in between. Germline CDR1 is MNHNS and CDR2 is SASEGT. CDR3 nucleotides: TGTGCCAGCAGTGAAATCGAGGGGAGGACCATATATTTT. Protein: CASSEIEGRTIYF.

This chain uses TRBV29-1 with TRBJ1-1, with D uncertain. The V end was cut by 5 bases, the J end by 6 bases, with 16 bases between. Germline lookup yields CDR1 SQVTM and CDR2 ANQGSEA. The CDR3 totals 13 residues. In DNA form, the CDR3 reads TGCAGCGTTAGAGCCCCTTCTTACTCTGAAGCTTTCTTT. Translating gives CSVRAPSYSEAFF.

V and J are TRBV10-3 and TRBJ2-7; D might be TRBD1 (5 bases). The germline CDR1 and CDR2 sequences are ENHRY and SYGVKD. The CDR3 has 16 amino acids. V was pared by 2 bases and J by 2 bases, with 16 bases between. The DNA of the CDR3 is TGTGCCATCAGTGAGCCCTATTTGCAGGGCACCTACGAGCAGTACTTC. It encodes CAISEPYLQGTYEQYF.

The count of this clone is one. The chain links TRBV27 to TRBJ1-6, with D unclear. Trimming took off 6 bases at V and 7 bases at J, with 7 bases between the two ends. Germline V CDR1 and CDR2: MNHEY, SMNVEV (reference sequence). This CDR3 contains 12 residues. This CDR3 reads CASSLMNSPLHF. DNA of the CDR3: TGTGCCAGCAGCCTAATGAATTCACCCCTCCACTTT.